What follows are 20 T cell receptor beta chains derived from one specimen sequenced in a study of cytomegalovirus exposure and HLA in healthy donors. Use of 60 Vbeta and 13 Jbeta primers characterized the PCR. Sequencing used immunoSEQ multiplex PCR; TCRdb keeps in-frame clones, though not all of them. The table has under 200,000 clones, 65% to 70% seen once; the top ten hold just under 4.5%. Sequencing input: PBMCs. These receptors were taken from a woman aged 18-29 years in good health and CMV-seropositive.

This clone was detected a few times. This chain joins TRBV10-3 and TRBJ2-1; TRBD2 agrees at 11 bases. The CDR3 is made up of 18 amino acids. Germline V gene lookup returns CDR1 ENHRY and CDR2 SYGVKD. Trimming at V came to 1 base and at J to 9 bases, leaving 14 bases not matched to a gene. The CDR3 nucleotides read TGTGCCATCAGTGAGTTTTCTAGCGGGGGGATCCCCTCGGGTGAGCAGTTCTTC. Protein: CAISEFSSGGIPSGEQFF.

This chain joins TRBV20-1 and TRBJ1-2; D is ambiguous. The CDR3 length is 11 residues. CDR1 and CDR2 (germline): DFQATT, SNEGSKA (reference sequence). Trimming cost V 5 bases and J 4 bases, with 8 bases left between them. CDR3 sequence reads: CSASGVYGYTF. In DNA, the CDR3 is TGCAGTGCTTCCGGGGTCTATGGCTACACCTTC.

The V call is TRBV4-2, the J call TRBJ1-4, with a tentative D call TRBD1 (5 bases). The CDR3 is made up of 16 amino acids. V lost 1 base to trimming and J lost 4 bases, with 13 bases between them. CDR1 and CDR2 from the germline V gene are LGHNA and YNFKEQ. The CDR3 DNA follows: TGTGCCAGCAGCCAAGGGCTTGGCGGGGGTAATGAAAAACTGTTTTTT. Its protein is CASSQGLGGGNEKLFF.

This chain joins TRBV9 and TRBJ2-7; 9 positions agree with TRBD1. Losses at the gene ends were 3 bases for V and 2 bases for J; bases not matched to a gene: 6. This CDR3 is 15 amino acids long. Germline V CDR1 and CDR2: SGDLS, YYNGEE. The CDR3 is CASSADDRGAYEQYF. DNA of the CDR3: TGTGCCAGCAGCGCGGACGACAGGGGGGCCTACGAGCAGTACTTC. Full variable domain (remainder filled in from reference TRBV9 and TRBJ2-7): DSGVTQTPKHLITATGQRVTLRCSPRSGDLSVYWYQQSLDQGLQFLIQYYNGEERAKGNILERFSAQQFPDLHSELNLSSLELGDSALYFCASSADDRGAYEQYFGPGTRLTVT.

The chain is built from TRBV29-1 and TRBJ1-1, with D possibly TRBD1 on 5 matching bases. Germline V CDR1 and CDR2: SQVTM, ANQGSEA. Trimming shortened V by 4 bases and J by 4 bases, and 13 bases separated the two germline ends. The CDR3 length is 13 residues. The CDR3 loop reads CSVVGRGGTEAFF. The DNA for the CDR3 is TGCAGCGTTGTTGGCCGGGGGGGCACTGAAGCTTTCTTT.

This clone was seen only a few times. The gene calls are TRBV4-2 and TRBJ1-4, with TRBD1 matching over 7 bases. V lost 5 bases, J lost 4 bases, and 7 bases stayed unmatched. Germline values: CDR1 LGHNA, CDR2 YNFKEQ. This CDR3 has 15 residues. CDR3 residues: CASSRPGQDNEKLFF. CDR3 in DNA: TGTGCCAGCAGCAGACCAGGACAGGATAATGAAAAACTGTTTTTT.

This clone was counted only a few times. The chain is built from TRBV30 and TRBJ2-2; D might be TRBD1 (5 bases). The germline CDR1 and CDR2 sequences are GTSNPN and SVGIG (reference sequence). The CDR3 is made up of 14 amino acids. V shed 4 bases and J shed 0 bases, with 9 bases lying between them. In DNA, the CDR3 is TGTGCCTGGACAGGGCCGTCGAACACCGGGGAGCTGTTTTTT. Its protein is CAWTGPSNTGELFF.

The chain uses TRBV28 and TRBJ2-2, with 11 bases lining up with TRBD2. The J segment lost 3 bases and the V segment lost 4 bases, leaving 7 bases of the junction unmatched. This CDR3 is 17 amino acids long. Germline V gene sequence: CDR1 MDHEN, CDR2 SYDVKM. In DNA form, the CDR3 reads TGTGCCAGCAGTTCGGAAACTAGCGGGAGCTACACCGGGGAGCTGTTTTTT. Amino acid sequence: CASSSETSGSYTGELFF.

CDR3 region: CAWSRGQRDGYTF. CDR3 DNA: TGTGCCTGGAGTAGGGGACAGCGTGATGGCTACACCTTC. The chain recombines TRBV30 with TRBJ1-2; 7 nucleotides line up with TRBD1. With V trimmed by 2 bases and J by 6 bases, 6 bases remained unmatched. Germline V CDR1 and CDR2: GTSNPN, SVGIG (reference sequence). The length of the CDR3 is 13 residues.

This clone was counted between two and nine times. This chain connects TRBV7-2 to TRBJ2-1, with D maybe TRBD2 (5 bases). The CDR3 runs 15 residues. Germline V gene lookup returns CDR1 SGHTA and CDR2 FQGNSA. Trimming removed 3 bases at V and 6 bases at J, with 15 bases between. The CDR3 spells CASSFFSSSGNEQFF. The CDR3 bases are TGTGCCAGCAGCTTCTTTAGTAGCAGCGGCAATGAGCAGTTCTTC.

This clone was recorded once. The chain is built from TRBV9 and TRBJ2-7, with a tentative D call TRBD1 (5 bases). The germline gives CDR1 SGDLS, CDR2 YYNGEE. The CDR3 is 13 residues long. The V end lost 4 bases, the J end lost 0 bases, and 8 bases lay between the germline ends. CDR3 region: CASSLDSSYEQYF. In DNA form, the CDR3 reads TGTGCCAGCAGCTTAGACAGCTCCTACGAGCAGTACTTC. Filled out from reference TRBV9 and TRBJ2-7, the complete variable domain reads DSGVTQTPKHLITATGQRVTLRCSPRSGDLSVYWYQQSLDQGLQFLIQYYNGEERAKGNILERFSAQQFPDLHSELNLSSLELGDSALYFCASSLDSSYEQYFGPGTRLTVT.

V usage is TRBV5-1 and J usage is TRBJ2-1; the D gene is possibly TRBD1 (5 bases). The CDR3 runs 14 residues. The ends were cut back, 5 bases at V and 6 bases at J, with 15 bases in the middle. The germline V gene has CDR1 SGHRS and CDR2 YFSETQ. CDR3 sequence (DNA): TGCGCCAGCAGGGGGCAGGTAAATCTCAATGAGCAGTTCTTC. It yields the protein CASRGQVNLNEQFF. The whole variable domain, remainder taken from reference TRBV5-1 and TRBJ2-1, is KAGVTQTPRYLIKTRGQQVTLSCSPISGHRSVSWYQQTPGQGLQFLFEYFSETQRNKGNFPGRFSGRQFSNSRSEMNVSTLELGDSALYLCASRGQVNLNEQFFGPGTRLTVL.

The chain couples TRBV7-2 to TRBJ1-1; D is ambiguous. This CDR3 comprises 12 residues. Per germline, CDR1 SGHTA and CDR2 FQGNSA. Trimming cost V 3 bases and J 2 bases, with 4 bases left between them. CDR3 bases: TGTGCCAGCAGCTTCAGAAACACTGAAGCTTTCTTT. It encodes CASSFRNTEAFF. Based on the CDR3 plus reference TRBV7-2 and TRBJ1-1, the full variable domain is GAGVSQSPSNKVTEKGKDVELRCDPISGHTALYWYRQSLGQGLEFLIYFQGNSAPDKSGLPSDRFSAERTGGSVSTLTIQRTQQEDSAVYLCASSFRNTEAFFGQGTRLTVV.

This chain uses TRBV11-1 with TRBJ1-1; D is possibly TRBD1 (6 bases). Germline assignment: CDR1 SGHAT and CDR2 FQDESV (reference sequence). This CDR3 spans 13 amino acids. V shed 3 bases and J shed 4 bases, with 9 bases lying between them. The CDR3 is CASSFSRGTEAFF. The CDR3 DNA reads TGTGCCAGCAGCTTTAGCAGGGGCACTGAAGCTTTCTTT.

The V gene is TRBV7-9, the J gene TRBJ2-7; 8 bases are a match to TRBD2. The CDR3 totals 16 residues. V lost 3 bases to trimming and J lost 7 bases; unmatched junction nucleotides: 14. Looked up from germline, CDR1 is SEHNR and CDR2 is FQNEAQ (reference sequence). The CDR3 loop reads CASSLWTSLSRWEQYF. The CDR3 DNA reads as TGTGCCAGCAGCTTGTGGACTAGCCTCTCCCGGTGGGAGCAGTACTTC.

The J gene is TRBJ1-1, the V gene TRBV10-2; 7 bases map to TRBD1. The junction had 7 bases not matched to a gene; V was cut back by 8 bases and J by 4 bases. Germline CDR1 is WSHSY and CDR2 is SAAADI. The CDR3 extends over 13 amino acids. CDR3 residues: CASHGQVTTEAFF. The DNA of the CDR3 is TGCGCCAGCCACGGACAGGTGACCACTGAAGCTTTCTTT.

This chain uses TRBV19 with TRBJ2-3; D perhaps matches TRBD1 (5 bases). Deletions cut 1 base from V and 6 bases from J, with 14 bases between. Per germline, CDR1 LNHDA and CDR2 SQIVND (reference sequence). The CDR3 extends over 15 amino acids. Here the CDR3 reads CASSIGMAGRDTQYF. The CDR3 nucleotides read TGTGCCAGTAGTATAGGAATGGCAGGGCGCGATACGCAGTATTTT.

The CDR3 DNA reads TGTGCCAGCAGCAAAATAGGGGCACCGGCACCCTACGAGCAGTACTTC. As protein: CASSKIGAPAPYEQYF. This chain joins TRBV21-1 and TRBJ2-5; the DNA was not used to check the table's D call, TRBD1. The DNA matches TRBJ2-7 better at its end, which makes the J call doubtful. TRBV21-1 has pseudogene status. The CDR3 runs to 16 residues.

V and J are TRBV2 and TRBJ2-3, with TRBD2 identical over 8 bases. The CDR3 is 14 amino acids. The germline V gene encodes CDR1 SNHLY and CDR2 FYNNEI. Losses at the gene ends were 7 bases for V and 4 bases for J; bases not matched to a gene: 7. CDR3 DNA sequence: TGTGCCAGCACCTTGGAGCGGGGGTCAGATACGCAGTATTTT. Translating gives CASTLERGSDTQYF.

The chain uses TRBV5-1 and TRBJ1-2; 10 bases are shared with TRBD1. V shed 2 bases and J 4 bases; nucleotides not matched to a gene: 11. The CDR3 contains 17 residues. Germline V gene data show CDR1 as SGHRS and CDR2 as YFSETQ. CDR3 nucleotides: TGCGCCAGCAGCTTACTACCGACAGGGGGCGTTTCCTATGGCTACACCTTC. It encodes CASSLLPTGGVSYGYTF.